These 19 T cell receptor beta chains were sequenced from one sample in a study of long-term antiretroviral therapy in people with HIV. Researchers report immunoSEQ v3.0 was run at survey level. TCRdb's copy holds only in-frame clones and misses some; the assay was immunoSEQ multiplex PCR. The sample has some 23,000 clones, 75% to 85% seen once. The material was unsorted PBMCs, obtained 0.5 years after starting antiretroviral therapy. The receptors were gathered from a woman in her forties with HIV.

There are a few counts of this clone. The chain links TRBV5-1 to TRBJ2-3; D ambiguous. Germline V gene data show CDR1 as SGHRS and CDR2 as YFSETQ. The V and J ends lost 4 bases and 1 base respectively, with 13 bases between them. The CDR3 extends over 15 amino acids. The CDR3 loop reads CASSTQEPGTDTQYF. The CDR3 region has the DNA TGCGCCAGCAGCACCCAGGAGCCTGGCACAGATACGCAGTATTTT.

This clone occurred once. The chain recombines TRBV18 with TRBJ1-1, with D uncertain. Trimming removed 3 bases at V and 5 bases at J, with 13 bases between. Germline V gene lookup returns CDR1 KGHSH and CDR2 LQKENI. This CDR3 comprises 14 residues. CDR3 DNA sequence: TGTGCCAGCTCACCCTCCCCTAAGGGAACTGAAGCTTTCTTT. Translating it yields CASSPSPKGTEAFF.

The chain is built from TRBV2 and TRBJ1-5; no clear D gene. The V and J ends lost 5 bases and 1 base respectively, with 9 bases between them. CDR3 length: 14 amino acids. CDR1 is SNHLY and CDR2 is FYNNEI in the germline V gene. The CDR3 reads CASSKQRSNQPQHF. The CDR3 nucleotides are TGTGCCAGCAGTAAACAGAGGAGCAATCAGCCCCAGCATTTT.

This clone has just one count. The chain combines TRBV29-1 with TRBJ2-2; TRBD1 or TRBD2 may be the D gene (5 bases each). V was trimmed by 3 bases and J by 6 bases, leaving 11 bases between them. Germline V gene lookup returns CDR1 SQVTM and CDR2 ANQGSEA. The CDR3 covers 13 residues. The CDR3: CSVEGERAGELFF. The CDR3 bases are TGCAGCGTTGAGGGGGAAAGAGCCGGGGAGCTGTTTTTT.

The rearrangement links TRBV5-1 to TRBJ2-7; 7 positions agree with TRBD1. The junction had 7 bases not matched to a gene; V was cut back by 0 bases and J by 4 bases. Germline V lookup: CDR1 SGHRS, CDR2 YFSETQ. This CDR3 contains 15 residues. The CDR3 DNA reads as TGCGCCAGCAGCTTGGGATCCAGGGGGTTATACGAGCAGTACTTC. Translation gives CASSLGSRGLYEQYF.

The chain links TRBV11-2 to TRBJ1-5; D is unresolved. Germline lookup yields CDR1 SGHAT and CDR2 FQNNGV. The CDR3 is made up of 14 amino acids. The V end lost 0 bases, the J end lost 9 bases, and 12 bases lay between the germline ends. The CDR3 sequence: CASSLEGTSGPQHF. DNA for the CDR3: TGTGCCAGCAGCTTAGAAGGCACCTCGGGGCCCCAGCATTTT.

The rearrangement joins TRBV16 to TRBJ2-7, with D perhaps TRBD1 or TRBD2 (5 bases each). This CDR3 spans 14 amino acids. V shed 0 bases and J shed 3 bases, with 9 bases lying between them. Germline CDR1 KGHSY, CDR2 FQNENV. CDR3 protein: CASSQSGDGYEQYF. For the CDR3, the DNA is TGTGCCAGCAGCCAATCGGGGGACGGCTACGAGCAGTACTTC.

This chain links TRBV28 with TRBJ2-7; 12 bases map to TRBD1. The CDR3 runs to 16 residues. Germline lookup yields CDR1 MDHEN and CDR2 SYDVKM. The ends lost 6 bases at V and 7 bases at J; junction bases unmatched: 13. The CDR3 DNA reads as TGTGCCAGCAGGCTTCAGGGACAGGGGGCGTCGGGGGAGCAGTACTTC. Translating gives CASRLQGQGASGEQYF.

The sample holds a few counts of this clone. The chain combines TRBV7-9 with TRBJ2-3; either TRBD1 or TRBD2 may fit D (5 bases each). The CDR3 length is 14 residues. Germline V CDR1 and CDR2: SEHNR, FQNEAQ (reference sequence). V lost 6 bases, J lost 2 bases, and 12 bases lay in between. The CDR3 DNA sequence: TGTGCCAGCAGTAGGGACGGCATCACAGATACGCAGTATTTT. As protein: CASSRDGITDTQYF. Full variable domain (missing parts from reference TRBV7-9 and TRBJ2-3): DTGVSQNPRHKITKRGQNVTFRCDPISEHNRLYWYRQTLGQGPEFLTYFQNEAQLEKSRLLSDRFSAERPKGSFSTLEIQRTEQGDSAMYLCASSRDGITDTQYFGPGTRLTVL.

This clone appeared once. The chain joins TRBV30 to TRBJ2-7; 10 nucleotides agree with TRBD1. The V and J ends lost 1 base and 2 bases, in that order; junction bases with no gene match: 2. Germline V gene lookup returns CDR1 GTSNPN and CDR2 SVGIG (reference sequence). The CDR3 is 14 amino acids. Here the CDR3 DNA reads TGTGCCTGGAGTGCTGGACAGGGGGCCTACGAGCAGTACTTC. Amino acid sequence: CAWSAGQGAYEQYF.

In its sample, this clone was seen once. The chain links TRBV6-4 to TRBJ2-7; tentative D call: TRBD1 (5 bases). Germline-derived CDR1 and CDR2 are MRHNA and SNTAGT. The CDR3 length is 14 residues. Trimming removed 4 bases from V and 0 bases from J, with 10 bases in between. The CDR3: CASSGSRDSYEQYF. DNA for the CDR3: TGTGCCAGCAGTGGTTCCAGGGACTCCTACGAGCAGTACTTC.

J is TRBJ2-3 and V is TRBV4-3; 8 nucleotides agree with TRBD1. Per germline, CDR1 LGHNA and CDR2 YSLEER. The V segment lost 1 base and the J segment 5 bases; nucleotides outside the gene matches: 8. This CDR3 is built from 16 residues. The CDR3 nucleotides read TGCGCCAGCAGCCAAGGGATCGACAGGGGAGTAGATACGCAGTATTTT. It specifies CASSQGIDRGVDTQYF.

CDR3 sequence: CASTRLSPGGANTEAFF. In DNA, the CDR3 is TGTGCCAGTACGCGACTGTCCCCCGGGGGGGCGAACACTGAAGCTTTCTTT. The V gene is TRBV19, the J gene TRBJ1-1; maybe TRBD1 (6 bases). The V end lost 7 bases, the J end lost 1 base, and 22 bases lay between the germline ends. The germline CDR1 and CDR2 sequences are LNHDA and SQIVND (reference sequence). There are 17 residues in the CDR3.

CDR3 in DNA: TGTGCCAGCAGCTTAGAGTGGCGGGGGGGCCGAGAGACCCAGTACTTC. It specifies CASSLEWRGGRETQYF. The rearrangement links TRBV7-2 to TRBJ2-5; 9 bases fit TRBD2. This CDR3 is 16 amino acids long. V lost 1 base and J lost 4; bases outside the gene matches: 7. Germline values: CDR1 SGHTA, CDR2 FQGNSA.

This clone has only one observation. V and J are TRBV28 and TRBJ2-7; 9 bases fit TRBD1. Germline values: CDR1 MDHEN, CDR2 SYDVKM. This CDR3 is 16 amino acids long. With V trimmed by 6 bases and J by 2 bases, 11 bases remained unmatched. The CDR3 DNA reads TGTGCCAGCAGCCCTCCACCCCGGGACAGGGCCTACGAGCAGTACTTC. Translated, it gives CASSPPPRDRAYEQYF.

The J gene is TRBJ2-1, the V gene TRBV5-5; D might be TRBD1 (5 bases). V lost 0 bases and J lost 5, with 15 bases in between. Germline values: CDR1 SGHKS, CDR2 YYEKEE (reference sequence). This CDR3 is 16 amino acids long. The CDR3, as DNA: TGTGCCAGCAGCTTGGGGGTGACAGACAGTCACAATGAGCAGTTCTTC. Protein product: CASSLGVTDSHNEQFF.

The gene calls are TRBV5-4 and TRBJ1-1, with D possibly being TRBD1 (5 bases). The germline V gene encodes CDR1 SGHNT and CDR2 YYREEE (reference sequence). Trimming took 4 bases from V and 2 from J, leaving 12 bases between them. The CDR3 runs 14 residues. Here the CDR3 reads CASSRARANTEAFF. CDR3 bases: TGTGCCAGCAGCCGCGCCAGGGCTAACACTGAAGCTTTCTTT.

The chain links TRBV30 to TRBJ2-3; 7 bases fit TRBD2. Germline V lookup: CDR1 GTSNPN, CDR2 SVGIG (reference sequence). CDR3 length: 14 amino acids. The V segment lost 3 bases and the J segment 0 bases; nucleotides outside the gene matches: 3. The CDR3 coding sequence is TGTGCCTGGAGGAAAGCGGGAAGCACAGATACGCAGTATTTT. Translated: CAWRKAGSTDTQYF.

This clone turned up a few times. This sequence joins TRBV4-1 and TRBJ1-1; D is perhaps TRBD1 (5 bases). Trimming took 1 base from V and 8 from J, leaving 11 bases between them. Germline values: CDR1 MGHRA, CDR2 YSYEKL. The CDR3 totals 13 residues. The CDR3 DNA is TGCGCCAGCAGCCAAGGGGTCGACAGAGAAGCTTTCTTT. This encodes CASSQGVDREAFF.